One and the same sample provided the 28 T cell receptor beta chains below, sequenced in a study of T cell changes during pregnancy in multiple sclerosis. Sequencing used immunoSEQ multiplex PCR; TCRdb keeps in-frame clones, though not all of them. Of over 70,000 clones listed, 94% are singletons. Sample: peripheral blood, taken in the third trimester of pregnancy. The receptor set was obtained from a female donor with multiple sclerosis, enrolled in a pregnancy study.

V gene TRBV18 combines with J gene TRBJ1-4; D gene ambiguous. CDR1 and CDR2 from the germline V gene are KGHSH and LQKENI. V was clipped by 2 bases and J by 7 bases, with 20 bases between them. This CDR3 is built from 17 residues. This chain's CDR3 is CASSPSLRETGSEKLFF. CDR3 coding DNA: TGTGCCAGCTCACCATCCTTAAGAGAGACGGGAAGTGAAAAACTGTTTTTT.

The chain is built from TRBV27 and TRBJ1-5, with 8 positions matching TRBD1. Germline lookup yields CDR1 MNHEY and CDR2 SMNVEV (reference sequence). CDR3 length equals 15 residues. With 5 bases clipped from V and 1 base from J, the junction kept 4 bases outside the gene matches. In nucleotides, the CDR3 is TGTGCCAGCAGTATCCACAGGGGGAGCAATCAGCCCCAGCATTTT. Translated, it gives CASSIHRGSNQPQHF.

The genes are TRBV5-4 and TRBJ2-2; D possibly corresponds to TRBD2 (5 bases). Germline lookup yields CDR1 SGHNT and CDR2 YYREEE (reference sequence). The CDR3 runs to 12 residues. V lost 7 bases to trimming and J lost 2 bases, with 6 bases between them. The CDR3 DNA follows: TGTGCCAGCGGGAGTAACACCGGGGAGCTGTTTTTT. Translation: CASGSNTGELFF.

V is TRBV5-6 and J is TRBJ2-1; the D is unclear. V lost 3 bases to trimming and J lost 0 bases, with 4 bases between them. The germline V gene encodes CDR1 SGHDT and CDR2 YYEEEE. The CDR3 spans 13 residues. The CDR3 is CASSSSSYNEQFF. The CDR3 DNA follows: TGTGCCAGCAGCTCTAGCTCCTACAATGAGCAGTTCTTC.

The chain uses TRBV9 and TRBJ1-3; TRBD1 might be the D (6 bases). Germline V gene data show CDR1 as SGDLS and CDR2 as YYNGEE. The V gene lost 0 bases and the J gene lost 0 bases, with 16 bases spanning the gap. CDR3 length equals 18 residues. The CDR3 here is CASSVAGGGKSSGNTIYF. The CDR3, as DNA: TGTGCCAGCAGCGTAGCTGGGGGGGGCAAAAGCTCTGGAAACACCATATATTTT.

V gene TRBV5-4 combines with J gene TRBJ2-5; D gene uncertain. Germline loops: CDR1 SGHNT, CDR2 YYREEE (reference sequence). Trimming removed 3 bases at V and 4 bases at J, with 4 bases between. The CDR3 is 11 residues long. DNA of the CDR3: TGTGCCAGCAGCTCTTCAGAGACCCAGTACTTC. Its protein product is CASSSSETQYF.

V and J are TRBV19 and TRBJ2-1; D may be TRBD2 (5 bases). Trimming took 5 bases from V and 4 from J, leaving 18 bases between them. Germline V gene data show CDR1 as LNHDA and CDR2 as SQIVND (reference sequence). This CDR3 is 16 amino acids long. CDR3 protein: CASSAIGVEGYNEQFF. CDR3 sequence (DNA): TGTGCCAGTAGTGCCATAGGAGTCGAGGGTTACAATGAGCAGTTCTTC.

This chain links TRBV10-2 with TRBJ2-7; TRBD2 matches 15 bases. V shed 3 bases, J shed 8 bases, and the junction held 5 bases outside the gene matches. CDR1 is WSHSY, CDR2 SAAADI, per germline. The CDR3 is made up of 15 amino acids. The CDR3 DNA follows: TGCGCCAGCAGTGAAGGACTAGCGGGAGGGCGCAAGCAGTACTTC. Encoded protein: CASSEGLAGGRKQYF.

The chain combines TRBV30 with TRBJ2-7; D may be TRBD2 (6 bases). The V gene lost 2 bases and the J gene lost 2 bases, with 16 bases spanning the gap. Per the germline V gene, CDR1 is GTSNPN and CDR2 is SVGIG (reference sequence). This CDR3 has 15 residues. The CDR3 sequence is CAWSYNSGTAYEQYF. The CDR3, as DNA: TGTGCCTGGAGTTACAATAGCGGCACAGCCTACGAGCAGTACTTC.

The chain is built from TRBV5-1 and TRBJ2-2; D is undetermined. This CDR3 has 16 amino acids. Trimming removed 0 bases at V and 4 bases at J, with 13 bases between. Per germline, CDR1 SGHRS and CDR2 YFSETQ. CDR3 amino acids: CASSLVSSSRTGELFF. CDR3 sequence (DNA): TGCGCCAGCAGCTTGGTTTCGTCTAGTCGCACCGGGGAGCTGTTTTTT.

J is TRBJ1-1 and V is TRBV27; 8 nucleotides match TRBD1. J was trimmed by 5 bases and V by 3 bases; bases with no gene match: 8. The CDR3 has 15 amino acids. Germline V gene lookup returns CDR1 MNHEY and CDR2 SMNVEV (reference sequence). The CDR3 DNA is TGTGCCAGCAGTTTCCCCGGGACAGGCCTGACTGAAGCTTTCTTT. Translated, it gives CASSFPGTGLTEAFF.

The chain links TRBV5-1 to TRBJ2-7, with 7 bases aligning to TRBD2. Germline V gene data show CDR1 as SGHRS and CDR2 as YFSETQ. The CDR3 has 13 amino acids. The ends lost 3 bases at V and 1 base at J; junction bases unmatched: 1. CDR3 DNA: TGCGCCAGCAGCTGGACTAGTTCCTACGAGCAGTACTTC. Protein product: CASSWTSSYEQYF. Variable domain in full (rest from reference TRBV5-1 and TRBJ2-7): KAGVTQTPRYLIKTRGQQVTLSCSPISGHRSVSWYQQTPGQGLQFLFEYFSETQRNKGNFPGRFSGRQFSNSRSEMNVSTLELGDSALYLCASSWTSSYEQYFGPGTRLTVT.

The J gene is TRBJ2-5, the V gene TRBV20-1; D is perhaps TRBD1 (6 bases). Looked up from germline, CDR1 is DFQATT and CDR2 is SNEGSKA (reference sequence). CDR3 length: 11 residues. V lost 5 bases to trimming and J lost 7 bases, with 11 bases between them. The CDR3 nucleotides are TGCAGTGCTTTCCCAGGGGCGACCCAGTACTTC. The encoded protein is CSAFPGATQYF.

The table lists this clone with a count of one. The rearrangement uses TRBV10-1 and TRBJ2-3, with TRBD1 matching 7 bases. Trimming cost V 3 bases and J 2 bases; bases outside gene matches: 8. Per the germline V gene, CDR1 is WNHNN and CDR2 is SYGVQD (reference sequence). There are 16 residues in the CDR3. The CDR3 sequence is CASSEGWDSDTDTQYF. Written as DNA, the CDR3 is TGCGCCAGCAGTGAAGGCTGGGACAGTGACACAGATACGCAGTATTTT.

This clone has a single count. The chain has TRBV7-3 and TRBJ2-7; TRBD1 agrees at 8 bases. V trimming: 9 bases; J trimming: 1 base; junction bases outside the gene matches: 8. CDR3 length: 14 residues. Germline CDR1 SGHTA, CDR2 FQGTGA. DNA of the CDR3: TGTGCCAGGAAACAGGGGGGCGAATCCTACGAGCAGTACTTC. Translated: CARKQGGESYEQYF.

The chain employs TRBV5-6 and TRBJ2-7, with D perhaps matching TRBD1 (6 bases). Germline V gives CDR1 SGHDT, CDR2 YYEEEE. Trimming took off 0 bases at V and 3 bases at J, with 10 bases between the two ends. The CDR3 is made up of 14 amino acids. CDR3 nucleotide sequence: TGTGCCAGCAGCTTGGGGCAGGGGCACTACGAGCAGTACTTC. Protein sequence: CASSLGQGHYEQYF.

This rearrangement joins TRBV9 to TRBJ2-7; 12 bases are a match to TRBD1. The ends lost 3 bases at V and 6 bases at J; junction bases unmatched: 13. This CDR3 has 17 residues. Germline V CDR1 and CDR2: SGDLS, YYNGEE. This CDR3 reads CASSAAGRGQGAFEQYF. The DNA of the CDR3 is TGTGCCAGCAGCGCCGCAGGGAGGGGACAGGGGGCGTTCGAGCAGTACTTC.

The CDR3 DNA reads as TGTGCCAGCAGCTTAGGGGCAGCAGGTCCCGGGACCCAGTACTTC. Encoded protein: CASSLGAAGPGTQYF. The chain joins TRBV7-2 to TRBJ2-5; D remains unclear. The CDR3 runs to 15 residues. Trimming stripped 1 base from V and 7 bases from J, with 16 bases between. Germline V lookup: CDR1 SGHTA, CDR2 FQGNSA. Together with reference TRBV7-2 and TRBJ2-5, the CDR3 gives the full variable domain: GAGVSQSPSNKVTEKGKDVELRCDPISGHTALYWYRQSLGQGLEFLIYFQGNSAPDKSGLPSDRFSAERTGGSVSTLTIQRTQQEDSAVYLCASSLGAAGPGTQYFGPGTRLLVL.

This rearrangement joins TRBV9 to TRBJ2-7; TRBD2 agrees at 11 bases. The V gene's germline CDR1 is SGDLS and CDR2 YYNGEE. V shed 0 bases, J shed 0 bases, and the junction held 8 bases outside the gene matches. This CDR3 has 18 residues. CDR3 residues: CASSVAISGRGSSYEQYF. In DNA, the CDR3 is TGTGCCAGCAGCGTAGCAATTAGCGGGAGGGGCAGCTCCTACGAGCAGTACTTC.

J is TRBJ2-7 and V is TRBV7-8; 8 bases are a match to TRBD2. The V segment lost 0 bases and the J segment 3 bases; nucleotides outside the gene matches: 19. This CDR3 is built from 20 residues. Germline V gene lookup returns CDR1 SGHVS and CDR2 FQNEAQ. The CDR3 bases are TGTGCCAGCAGCTTAGCGGTCACAAGGGGGGGACGGGAGGGGATCTACGAGCAGTACTTC. It translates to CASSLAVTRGGREGIYEQYF.

The rearrangement uses TRBV6-5 and TRBJ1-2; D is ambiguous. This CDR3 contains 13 residues. Trimming removed 0 bases from V and 5 bases from J, with 7 bases in between. Germline-derived CDR1 and CDR2 are MNHEY and SVGAGI. The CDR3: CASSYSERYGYTF. CDR3 in DNA: TGTGCCAGCAGTTACTCGGAGAGATATGGCTACACCTTC.

This chain uses TRBV5-1 with TRBJ2-7; 8 bases agree with TRBD2. The CDR3 loop spans 14 amino acids. Germline lookup yields CDR1 SGHRS and CDR2 YFSETQ. Germline trimming cut 1 base from V and 5 bases from J; bases unmatched to any gene: 5. This chain's CDR3 is CASSLPGGAHEQYF. The CDR3 DNA reads TGCGCCAGCAGCTTGCCCGGGGGGGCCCACGAGCAGTACTTC.

The V call is TRBV2, the J call TRBJ2-5; TRBD2 might be the D (6 bases). Per the germline V gene, CDR1 is SNHLY and CDR2 is FYNNEI. CDR3 length equals 12 residues. V was shortened by 7 bases and J by 2 bases, with 8 bases between the two germline ends. In nucleotides, the CDR3 is TGTGCCAGCATCGGACTACAAGAGACCCAGTACTTC. Protein sequence: CASIGLQETQYF.

The chain recombines TRBV19 with TRBJ1-2; 8 bases line up with TRBD1. V shed 7 bases, J shed 5 bases, and the junction held 6 bases outside the gene matches. Germline V gene sequence: CDR1 LNHDA, CDR2 SQIVND (reference sequence). The CDR3 spans 13 residues. The chain's CDR3 is CASTTGVWYGYTF. The CDR3 DNA sequence: TGTGCCAGTACGACAGGGGTTTGGTATGGCTACACCTTC.

The chain employs TRBV6-5 and TRBJ2-2; 7 bases map to TRBD2. V gave up 0 bases and J gave up 6 bases; unmatched junction bases: 7. There are 16 residues in the CDR3. Germline-derived CDR1 and CDR2 are MNHEY and SVGAGI. In DNA form, the CDR3 reads TGTGCCAGCAGTTACTCTGCGGGAGTAATCGCCGGGGAGCTGTTTTTT. Amino acid sequence: CASSYSAGVIAGELFF.

The J gene is TRBJ2-7, the V gene TRBV9; D remains unclear. This CDR3 has 17 amino acids. Per the germline V gene, CDR1 is SGDLS and CDR2 is YYNGEE. V shed 2 bases and J shed 7 bases, with 25 bases lying between them. Written as DNA, the CDR3 is TGTGCCAGCAGCGTCCGCCCAGGCTTGATTGACCCACCGGAGCAGTACTTC. Amino acids: CASSVRPGLIDPPEQYF.

This clone appeared once. The chain carries TRBV7-8 and TRBJ1-2; 8 bases map to TRBD1. The germline CDR1 and CDR2 sequences are SGHVS and FQNEAQ. CDR3 size: 16 residues. Trimming removed 3 bases from V and 4 bases from J; junction bases left unmatched: 10. The CDR3 coding sequence is TGTGCCAGCAGCTTCAGAGGACAGGGAGTAGGCTATGGCTACACCTTC. It specifies CASSFRGQGVGYGYTF.

The chain couples TRBV7-2 to TRBJ2-5, with D perhaps matching TRBD2 (5 bases). V gave up 2 bases and J gave up 4 bases, with 11 bases separating them. The CDR3 totals 14 residues. Germline-derived CDR1 and CDR2 are SGHTA and FQGNSA. The DNA of the CDR3 is TGTGCCAGCAGCTTATCAGGACTTGGAGAGACCCAGTACTTC. Protein product: CASSLSGLGETQYF.